One sample yielded the 5 T cell receptor beta chains listed below, sequenced in a study of regulatory T cells in long-lasting Graves disease. To make TCR beta libraries, researchers used iRepertoire HTBI primers and Arm-PCR of CDR3 regions. TCRdb called the multiplex PCR reads again in MiXCR, with one record for every CDR3 protein. The sample lists about 460,000 distinct CDR3 sequences, less than 15% occurring once. Specified time point: newly diagnosed GD, antithyroid drugs for less than 3 months. From PBMCs, RNA was extracted and then used to make the TCR library. The same data also went into a second study, on T cells in Graves' hyperthyroidism and ophthalmopathy.

The sample here was peripheral blood mononuclear cells (PBMCs), taken at new diagnosis, from a patient treated with antithyroid drugs. Receptor source: a woman in her fifties or sixties with Graves disease.

This sequence joins TRBV7-6 and TRBJ2-7; perhaps D is TRBD1 or TRBD2 (5 bases each). Germline V lookup: CDR1 SGHVS, CDR2 FNYEAQ. The CDR3 loop spans 17 amino acids. Trimming took off 1 base at V and 3 bases at J, with 19 bases between the two ends. The CDR3 loop reads CASSLGRWGRLDYEQYF. CDR3 sequence (DNA): TGTGCCAGCAGCTTAGGACGTTGGGGACGGCTGGACTACGAGCAGTACTTC.

This clonotype was counted only a few times. The rearrangement joins TRBV7-9 to TRBJ2-3; 8 nucleotides align to TRBD2. The CDR3 is 18 residues long. Losses at the gene ends were 6 bases for V and 0 bases for J; bases not matched to a gene: 14. Germline values: CDR1 SEHNR, CDR2 FQNEAQ (reference sequence). DNA of the CDR3: TGTGCCAGCAGGTCCCGTTTCACTAGCGGAACTAGCACAGATACGCAGTATTTT. This gives the protein CASRSRFTSGTSTDTQYF.

The table lists this clonotype with many counts. The chain joins TRBV20-1 to TRBJ1-1, with D hard to call. CDR3 length equals 15 residues. Trimming removed 0 bases from V and 12 bases from J, with 23 bases in between. Germline values: CDR1 DFQATT, CDR2 SNEGSKA (reference sequence). CDR3 DNA: TGCAGTGCTAGAGACCCCCTGGCACCACCGGGGTGGTCTTTCTTT. It yields the protein CSARDPLAPPGWSFF.

This clonotype has ten or more counts. J is TRBJ2-1 and V is TRBV7-2; D ambiguous. The V gene's germline CDR1 is SGHTA and CDR2 FQGNSA. The CDR3 has 12 residues. The V and J ends lost 5 bases and 10 bases respectively, with 12 bases between them. This CDR3 is CASSPQTWEQFF. DNA for the CDR3: TGTGCCAGCAGCCCCCAGACTTGGGAGCAGTTCTTC.

The gene calls are TRBV7-8 and TRBJ2-2; 8 bases match TRBD2. There are 14 residues in the CDR3. Trimming at V came to 4 bases and at J to 3 bases, leaving 1 base not matched to a gene. Looked up from germline, CDR1 is SGHVS and CDR2 is FQNEAQ. The CDR3 here is CASSSGGDTGELFF. The CDR3 coding sequence is TGTGCCAGCAGCTCGGGGGGGGACACCGGGGAGCTGTTTTTT.